The 13 T cell receptor beta chains reported below all come from one sample, sequenced in a study of T cells in narcolepsy. Only in-frame clones appear in the TCRdb table, and some are missing; sequencing was by immunoSEQ multiplex PCR. The sample lists tens of thousands of clones, about four fifths occurring once. Sequenced input: memory (CD45RA-) CD4+ T cells from blood. These receptors all stem from a human donor in good health.

This rearrangement joins TRBV7-9 to TRBJ2-5; 9 nucleotides agree with TRBD1. The CDR3 totals 15 residues. From germline, CDR1 is SEHNR and CDR2 FQNEAQ (reference sequence). V shed 6 bases and J 1 base; nucleotides not matched to a gene: 6. CDR3 sequence reads: CASSPGQGSQETQYF. The CDR3 DNA is TGTGCCAGCAGTCCGGGACAGGGATCCCAAGAGACCCAGTACTTC.

The V call is TRBV27, the J call TRBJ2-7, with TRBD1 matching 9 bases. The CDR3 sequence is 15 residues long. CDR1 is MNHEY, CDR2 SMNVEV, per germline (reference sequence). J gave up 2 bases and V 6 bases, and 8 bases lay outside the gene matches. The CDR3 region has the DNA TGTGCCAGCAGGATAAAGGGACAGGGAACCTACGAGCAGTACTTC. Protein product: CASRIKGQGTYEQYF.

This clone was counted only a few times. J is TRBJ1-5 and V is TRBV4-1; no clear D gene. With 1 base removed from V and 6 bases from J, the gap between germline ends came to 7 bases. CDR1 and CDR2 from the germline V gene are MGHRA and YSYEKL. The CDR3 sequence is 13 residues long. This CDR3 reads CASSQGWVQPQHF. The DNA for the CDR3 is TGCGCCAGCAGCCAAGGGTGGGTTCAGCCCCAGCATTTT.

The chain combines TRBV11-2 with TRBJ1-2, with D unresolved. This CDR3 spans 15 amino acids. Trimming removed 2 bases at V and 0 bases at J, with 10 bases between. The germline V gene has CDR1 SGHAT and CDR2 FQNNGV. This CDR3 reads CASSLRADTNYGYTF. The CDR3 bases are TGTGCCAGCAGCTTAAGGGCCGATACTAACTATGGCTACACCTTC.

The rearrangement links TRBV28 to TRBJ2-3; possibly TRBD1 for D (6 bases). Per germline, CDR1 MDHEN and CDR2 SYDVKM. V dropped 4 bases and J dropped 6 bases, with 23 bases sitting between them. The CDR3 covers 17 residues. CDR3 sequence (DNA): TGTGCCAGCAGTTACCACTCACAGGGAAGTAATAAGGATACGCAGTATTTT. Protein: CASSYHSQGSNKDTQYF.

The genes are TRBV6-5 and TRBJ2-3; 8 bases map to TRBD2. This CDR3 has 14 amino acids. In germline, CDR1 is MNHEY, CDR2 SVGAGI. Trimming cost V 8 bases and J 1 base; bases outside gene matches: 5. The CDR3 here is CASRKLAGTDTQYF. As DNA, the CDR3 is TGTGCCAGCCGAAAACTAGCGGGCACAGATACGCAGTATTTT.

This chain joins TRBV28 and TRBJ1-6; D is unresolved. The CDR3 extends over 17 amino acids. Germline CDR1 is MDHEN and CDR2 is SYDVKM. With 4 bases removed from V and 8 bases from J, the gap between germline ends came to 21 bases. The chain's CDR3 is CASSSWGEEGGDSPLHF. CDR3 nucleotides: TGTGCCAGCAGTTCATGGGGTGAGGAGGGCGGGGATTCACCCCTCCACTTT. Drawing the rest from reference TRBV28 and TRBJ1-6, the complete variable domain is DVKVTQSSRYLVKRTGEKVFLECVQDMDHENMFWYRQDPGLGLRLIYFSYDVKMKEKGDIPEGYSVSREKKERFSLILESASTNQTSMYLCASSSWGEEGGDSPLHFGNGTRLTVT.

This clone is categorized as medium-sized (0.01 to 0.1%). The V call is TRBV5-6, the J call TRBJ2-3, with a possible D match to TRBD2 (6 bases). Germline CDR1 is SGHDT and CDR2 is YYEEEE. The CDR3 is 15 amino acids. With 2 bases removed from V and 1 base from J, the gap between germline ends came to 11 bases. CDR3 sequence: CASSFWRGGTDTQYF. The CDR3 bases are TGTGCCAGCAGCTTCTGGCGGGGTGGCACAGATACGCAGTATTTT.

This clone was picked up a small number of times. This rearrangement joins TRBV6-6 to TRBJ1-1; tentative D call: TRBD1 (5 bases). Germline CDR1 is MNHNY and CDR2 is SVGAGI (reference sequence). The CDR3 runs 14 residues. V gave up 8 bases and J gave up 5 bases, with 18 bases separating them. The CDR3 sequence: CASWSRAEATEAFF. As DNA, the CDR3 is TGTGCCAGCTGGAGCAGGGCAGAGGCGACTGAAGCTTTCTTT.

V usage is TRBV7-2 and J usage is TRBJ2-7; D unresolved. The CDR3 is 13 residues long. V lost 5 bases to trimming and J lost 6 bases, with 14 bases between them. Germline CDR1 is SGHTA and CDR2 is FQGNSA. The CDR3 region has the DNA TGTGCCAGCAGCCGGCCCCCTTTCAGCGAGCAGTACTTC. As protein: CASSRPPFSEQYF.

The V gene is TRBV6-1, the J gene TRBJ1-1; D remains ambiguous. Germline values: CDR1 MNHNS, CDR2 SASEGT. V lost 8 bases and J lost 0, with 10 bases in between. The CDR3 has 13 amino acids. CDR3 nucleotides: TGTGCCAGCCACGTGGCAGTGAACACTGAAGCTTTCTTT. Translated, it gives CASHVAVNTEAFF.

The chain uses TRBV6-5 and TRBJ2-5; the D call may be TRBD1 or TRBD2 (6 bases each). Between the trimmed V and J ends, which lost 8 bases and 5 bases, there was a span of 15 bases. This CDR3 has 13 amino acids. Germline V gene lookup returns CDR1 MNHEY and CDR2 SVGAGI. DNA for the CDR3: TGTGCCAGCCAGAGGGGGGTTGCGGAGACCCAGTACTTC. Its translation: CASQRGVAETQYF.

J is TRBJ2-1 and V is TRBV2; 12 bases match TRBD2. The ends lost 8 bases at V and 4 bases at J; junction bases unmatched: 9. The germline CDR1 and CDR2 sequences are SNHLY and FYNNEI. The CDR3 has 16 amino acids. This CDR3 is CASVGTSGHSYNEQFF. DNA of the CDR3: TGTGCCAGCGTTGGGACTAGCGGGCACAGTTACAATGAGCAGTTCTTC. Full variable domain (missing parts from reference TRBV2 and TRBJ2-1): EPEVTQTPSHQVTQMGQEVILRCVPISNHLYFYWYRQILGQKVEFLVSFYNNEISEKSEIFDDQFSVERPDGSNFTLKIRSTKLEDSAMYFCASVGTSGHSYNEQFFGPGTRLTVL.